This T cell receptor (beta chain) was obtained from a study of early T cells in non-severe SARS-CoV-2 infection listed by TCRdb under 2021. For the wider study: Bulk RNA from unsorted whole blood was used for TCR sequencing, so alpha and beta chains could not be paired. General findings and caveats noted by the study authors: VDJdb matching was skewed toward anti-spike CD8 responses and likely underestimated virus-specific expansions, missing private and CD4 specificities.

Worth noting for this clonotype: Its antigen remains undetermined. The junction and the germline gene differ at one end; a read error may be behind it.

The study was a case-control design nested within a healthcare worker cohort in London, UK, with weekly nasopharyngeal swab PCR tests and blood sampling. Healthcare workers were recruited during the week of the UK lockdown, between 23 and 31 March 2020, and followed weekly for up to roughly 15 weeks. The protocol used for the library was 5' RACE. For sequencing, a NextSeq 500 was employed. Unique molecular identifiers were attached to individual cDNA molecules in the TCR library protocol so that sequencing error and PCR bias could be corrected. Sequencing covered both TCR alpha and beta chains, and within each sample the abundances of alpha and beta sequences were tightly co-correlated. Per the original workflow: Decombinator V4 was used to annotate TCR sequences for V gene, J gene and CDR3. TCRs were defined as expanded if a significant change between any two time points was detected under a Poisson model with p below 0.0001. TCR abundances were normalised to the total number of TCRs sequenced per sample and were expressed as counts per million. VDJdb, accessed 1 November 2021, was searched for CMV, EBV and SARS-CoV-2 annotated TCRs, with TCRs annotated for multiple antigens excluded. The public reads were run again by TCRdb, first through fastp at Q25 and then through MiXCR, and only productive beta chains were kept. Rows with one shared CDR3 protein collapse into an entry with the most common genes and DNA. These V and J calls rely on TCRdb rather than the paper's analysis. Across this sample there are about 59,000 distinct CDR3 sequences, with over 10% seen only once. Roughly 10% of the sample is held by the ten biggest clonotypes.

This receptor was identified in an adult who was a healthcare worker with PCR-confirmed SARS-CoV-2 infection or an uninfected control (not recorded which). The specimen comprised whole blood, sampled at baseline.

The base sequence is TGTGCCAGCAGCGAAGCAGGAAACATTCAGTACTTC. This codes for CASSEAGNIQYF. In this chain, TRBV2 is recombined with TRBJ2-4; the D segment cannot be called with confidence. The CDR3 has 12 amino acids, counting the end cysteine and phenylalanine. CDR3 DNA only is kept here, 36 bases in frame from base 1. CDR1 is given as SNHLY and CDR2 as FYNNEI, both from the germline V gene.